This TCR beta chain was sequenced in a study of shared clonotypes between healthy human individuals. Here immunoSEQ multiplex PCR was the method, and the copy in TCRdb shows in-frame clones only, minus some. In the table there are about 300,000 clones, about 74% of which are singletons. V shed 0 bases and J 9 bases; nucleotides not matched to a gene: 10. The CDR3 has 16 amino acids. Germline V gives CDR1 SGHRS, CDR2 YFSETQ. The source is a man in his thirties or forties in good health. What was sequenced was memory CD4+ T cells sorted from blood. The subset was: CD45RA-negative fraction. This rearrangement joins TRBV5-1 to TRBJ2-5, with 11 bases aligning to TRBD2. CDR3: CASSLEGTSGSGAQYF. Here the CDR3 DNA reads TGCGCCAGCAGCTTGGAGGGGACTAGCGGTTCGGGGGCCCAGTACTTC.